The 15 T cell receptor beta chains presented below share a single source sample, sequenced in a study of CD8+ T cells in alopecia areata. cDNA prepared by RNA extraction and subsequent reverse transcription served as the template for sequencing. The method was immunoSEQ multiplex PCR; TCRdb's version includes in-frame clones alone and lacks a portion of them. The data hold roughly 200,000 clones, with 63% observed a single time. The sample here was CD4+ T cells sorted from blood, taken at week 0. These receptors were obtained from a human donor with alopecia areata.

The V gene is TRBV2, the J gene TRBJ2-4; TRBD1 is a possible D gene (5 bases). The CDR3 covers 14 residues. Trimming pared 6 bases from V and 9 bases from J, leaving 18 bases between. The germline V gene has CDR1 SNHLY and CDR2 FYNNEI. DNA for the CDR3: TGTGCCAGCAGGGAAAGCTGGGGAAGGGGCATTCAGTACTTC. It codes for CASRESWGRGIQYF. The full variable domain, in which reference TRBV2 and TRBJ2-4 provide the parts outside the CDR3, is EPEVTQTPSHQVTQMGQEVILRCVPISNHLYFYWYRQILGQKVEFLVSFYNNEISEKSEIFDDQFSVERPDGSNFTLKIRSTKLEDSAMYFCASRESWGRGIQYFGAGTRLSVL.

This clone was seen a single time. This rearrangement joins TRBV7-7 to TRBJ2-1, with D perhaps given as TRBD1 or TRBD2 (6 bases each). The CDR3 runs to 14 residues. Germline CDR1 reads SSHAT; CDR2 reads FNYEAQ (reference sequence). The germline V and J ends were trimmed by 2 bases and 8 bases, with 13 bases remaining between them. The DNA for the CDR3 is TGTGCCAGCAGCTTACAAGCAGGGGAGGATGAGCAGTTCTTC. It translates to CASSLQAGEDEQFF. The entire variable domain, with the rest obtained from reference TRBV7-7 and TRBJ2-1, is as follows: GAGVSQSPRYKVTKRGQDVTLRCDPISSHATLYWYQQALGQGPEFLTYFNYEAQPDKSGLPSDRFSAERPEGSISTLTIQRTEQRDSAMYRCASSLQAGEDEQFFGPGTRLTVL.

This chain links TRBV27 with TRBJ2-1; 9 bases map to TRBD2. This CDR3 is 14 amino acids long. Germline CDR1 and CDR2: MNHEY and SMNVEV (reference sequence). The V gene end was trimmed by 6 bases and the J gene end by 8 bases; junction bases not matched to a gene: 8. CDR3: CASSGLRGGYEQFF. CDR3 DNA sequence: TGTGCCAGCAGCGGTCTGCGGGGGGGCTATGAGCAGTTCTTC.

J is TRBJ1-6 and V is TRBV27; D gene ambiguous. This CDR3 spans 16 amino acids. V was shortened by 6 bases and J by 0 bases, with 12 bases between the two germline ends. Germline V gives CDR1 MNHEY, CDR2 SMNVEV (reference sequence). CDR3 in amino acids: CASSLSVGSYNSPLHF. The DNA of the CDR3 is TGTGCCAGCAGCTTGTCGGTGGGCTCCTATAATTCACCCCTCCACTTT.

The V call is TRBV7-2, the J call TRBJ1-1, with D hard to call. Per the germline V gene, CDR1 is SGHTA and CDR2 is FQGNSA. The V end lost 5 bases, the J end lost 8 bases, and 18 bases lay between the germline ends. This CDR3 contains 14 residues. The DNA of the CDR3 is TGTGCCAGCAGCCTCCTCGGAGGCCCCGCAGAAGCTTTCTTT. Encoded protein: CASSLLGGPAEAFF.

The V gene is TRBV2, the J gene TRBJ1-2; D ambiguous. This CDR3 comprises 15 residues. V was pared by 8 bases and J by 4 bases, with 20 bases between. The germline gives CDR1 SNHLY, CDR2 FYNNEI. CDR3 sequence reads: CASLMDRGKGYGYTF. The CDR3 DNA sequence: TGTGCCAGCCTTATGGACCGGGGAAAAGGCTATGGCTACACCTTC.

V gene TRBV9 combines with J gene TRBJ2-3, with D perhaps TRBD1 (5 bases). The ends were cut back, 5 bases at V and 7 bases at J, with 17 bases in the middle. Germline CDR1 is SGDLS and CDR2 is YYNGEE. This CDR3 region has 14 residues. This CDR3 reads CASSSETGGHTQYF. The CDR3 bases are TGTGCCAGCAGTTCCGAAACAGGCGGCCATACGCAGTATTTT.

This clone was observed a single time. The rearrangement uses TRBV29-1 and TRBJ1-2; possible D gene TRBD1, 5 bases. V dropped 7 bases and J dropped 3 bases, with 9 bases sitting between them. Germline CDR1 SQVTM, CDR2 ANQGSEA. This CDR3 comprises 11 residues. Written as DNA, the CDR3 is TGCAGCGGAGACAGCTACTATGGCTACACCTTC. Translated, it gives CSGDSYYGYTF.

This chain joins TRBV5-1 and TRBJ1-1; D not certain. V shed 0 bases and J shed 0 bases, with 12 bases lying between them. The CDR3 is made up of 16 amino acids. Germline lookup yields CDR1 SGHRS and CDR2 YFSETQ. The CDR3 loop is CASSLAHATMNTEAFF. The CDR3 DNA reads as TGCGCCAGCAGCTTGGCCCACGCCACCATGAACACTGAAGCTTTCTTT.

This clone was counted a single time. The chain recombines TRBV7-3 with TRBJ2-3; D is uncertain. The CDR3 runs 14 residues. Trimming left V 3 bases short and J 0 bases short, with 7 bases between. The germline V gene encodes CDR1 SGHTA and CDR2 FQGTGA. DNA of the CDR3: TGTGCCAGCAGCTTTGGTACGAGCACAGATACGCAGTATTTT. Protein: CASSFGTSTDTQYF.

This chain uses TRBV20-1 with TRBJ2-1, with TRBD2 as a possible D gene (5 bases). The germline CDR1 and CDR2 sequences are DFQATT and SNEGSKA (reference sequence). The CDR3 totals 11 residues. The V and J ends lost 3 bases and 13 bases respectively, with 13 bases between them. CDR3 residues: CSASRLLDQFF. The CDR3 coding sequence is TGCAGTGCTAGCAGACTACTCGATCAGTTCTTC.

This chain uses TRBV5-6 with TRBJ2-7; D is possibly TRBD1 (6 bases). This CDR3 contains 13 residues. The germline V gene has CDR1 SGHDT and CDR2 YYEEEE. V lost 5 bases and J lost 0, with 9 bases in between. The CDR3 DNA sequence: TGTGCCAGCAGTTACAGGGACTCCTACGAGCAGTACTTC. Amino acids: CASSYRDSYEQYF. The full variable domain, completed using reference TRBV5-6 and TRBJ2-7, is DAGVTQSPTHLIKTRGQQVTLRCSPKSGHDTVSWYQQALGQGPQFIFQYYEEEERQRGNFPDRFSGHQFPNYSSELNVNALLLGDSALYLCASSYRDSYEQYFGPGTRLTVT.

The chain recombines TRBV18 with TRBJ1-1, with 7 bases that match TRBD1. CDR3 size: 15 residues. Germline lookup yields CDR1 KGHSH and CDR2 LQKENI. The V and J ends lost 2 bases and 5 bases, in that order; junction bases with no gene match: 8. The CDR3 DNA is TGTGCCAGCTCACCAGAGTTTGGCAGGGGGACTGAAGCTTTCTTT. This gives the protein CASSPEFGRGTEAFF. The full variable domain, completed using reference TRBV18 and TRBJ1-1, is NAGVMQNPRHLVRRRGQEARLRCSPMKGHSHVYWYRQLPEEGLKFMVYLQKENIIDESGMPKERFSAEFPKEGPSILRIQQVVRGDSAAYFCASSPEFGRGTEAFFGQGTRLTVV.

The chain couples TRBV20-1 to TRBJ1-2; D call uncertain. Germline CDR1 is DFQATT and CDR2 is SNEGSKA (reference sequence). The CDR3 spans 11 residues. The V and J ends lost 2 bases and 8 bases respectively, with 9 bases between them. The CDR3 spells CSARLGRGYTF. CDR3 DNA: TGCAGTGCTAGACTTGGACGGGGCTACACCTTC.

This clone was counted only a few times. The rearrangement uses TRBV11-3 and TRBJ2-1; D is unresolved. CDR1 is SGHNT and CDR2 is YENEEA in the germline V gene. The CDR3 runs to 13 residues. Trimming took 1 base from V and 5 from J, leaving 6 bases between them. CDR3 in DNA: TGTGCCAGCAGCTTAGTGGATGACAATGAGCAGTTCTTC. Its translation: CASSLVDDNEQFF.